The next 11 T cell receptor beta chains were all read from a single sample in a study of shared clonotypes between healthy human individuals. Libraries were prepared by immunoSEQ multiplex PCR; TCRdb keeps only in-frame clonotypes and omits some of them. The sample shows over 850,000 clones, about 80% of them seen only once. The sample consisted of memory CD4+ T cells from PBMCs. Documented subset: CD45RA-negative fraction. These receptors were obtained from a man between 18 and 35 years old in good health. Some clones in this sample may be carry-over from other donors' samples.

On this clone itself: This same CDR3 is encoded by further DNA sequences in the sample. The CDR3 spells CASSLQGAGNTIYF. In DNA form, the CDR3 reads TGTGCCAGCAGCTTACAGGGGGCGGGAAACACCATATATTTT. The V call is TRBV5-4, the J call TRBJ1-3; 9 nucleotides agree with TRBD1. The CDR3 extends over 14 amino acids. The junction had 1 base not matched to a gene; V was cut back by 2 bases and J by 4 bases. Germline CDR1 reads SGHNT; CDR2 reads YYREEE (reference sequence).

A single count supports this clone. The rearrangement links TRBV30 to TRBJ2-4; TRBD1 is a possible D gene (5 bases). The CDR3 contains 14 residues. Trimming took 5 bases from V and 0 from J, leaving 11 bases between them. Looked up from germline, CDR1 is GTSNPN and CDR2 is SVGIG (reference sequence). Here the CDR3 DNA reads TGTGCCTGGGGGGCTCCTCTAGCCAAAAACATTCAGTACTTC. This encodes CAWGAPLAKNIQYF.

The V call is TRBV7-3, the J call TRBJ1-1; D is undetermined. The ends were cut back, 2 bases at V and 3 bases at J, with 7 bases in the middle. Germline assignment: CDR1 SGHTA and CDR2 FQGTGA. This CDR3 spans 13 amino acids. This CDR3 reads CASSLFSYTEAFF. The CDR3 nucleotides read TGTGCCAGCAGCTTATTCTCGTACACTGAAGCTTTCTTT. The complete variable domain, with remaining parts taken from reference TRBV7-3 and TRBJ1-1, reads GAGVSQTPSNKVTEKGKYVELRCDPISGHTALYWYRQSLGQGPEFLIYFQGTGAADDSGLPNDRFFAVRPEGSVSTLKIQRTERGDSAVYLCASSLFSYTEAFFGQGTRLTVV.

The genes are TRBV28 and TRBJ2-3, with D uncertain. V gave up 4 bases and J gave up 2 bases, with 13 bases separating them. Germline V CDR1 and CDR2: MDHEN, SYDVKM. The CDR3 is 15 amino acids. This chain's CDR3 is CASSSIRTFTDTQYF. CDR3 nucleotide sequence: TGTGCCAGCAGTTCCATCAGGACCTTCACAGATACGCAGTATTTT.

This chain connects TRBV5-4 to TRBJ2-5; TRBD1 might be the D (6 bases). The V end lost 0 bases, the J end lost 2 bases, and 11 bases lay between the germline ends. Germline V lookup: CDR1 SGHNT, CDR2 YYREEE (reference sequence). The CDR3 spans 15 residues. The CDR3 is CASSLGTGTQETQYF. The DNA of the CDR3 is TGTGCCAGCAGCTTGGGGACCGGGACACAAGAGACCCAGTACTTC.

The DNA of the CDR3 is TGTGCCAGCAGCGTGGCTGCGGGGGGCTCCTACAATGAGCAGTTCTTC. It is translated as CASSVAAGGSYNEQFF. V and J are TRBV9 and TRBJ2-1; 8 positions agree with TRBD2. V was clipped by 2 bases and J by 0 bases; unmatched bases: 4. CDR1 is SGDLS and CDR2 is YYNGEE in the germline V gene. The CDR3 is 16 amino acids. Supplemented by reference TRBV9 and TRBJ2-1, the full variable domain reads DSGVTQTPKHLITATGQRVTLRCSPRSGDLSVYWYQQSLDQGLQFLIQYYNGEERAKGNILERFSAQQFPDLHSELNLSSLELGDSALYFCASSVAAGGSYNEQFFGPGTRLTVL.

The V gene is TRBV7-2, the J gene TRBJ2-2; D uncertain. Germline values: CDR1 SGHTA, CDR2 FQGNSA. The CDR3 contains 11 residues. The germline V and J ends were trimmed by 8 bases and 6 bases, with 7 bases remaining between them. The CDR3 bases are TGTGCCAGCGGCTACCCCGGGGAGCTGTTTTTT. Residues: CASGYPGELFF.

In this sample, this clone turned up once. V usage is TRBV6-5 and J usage is TRBJ2-2; D is undetermined. CDR1 and CDR2 from the germline V gene are MNHEY and SVGAGI. The length of the CDR3 is 16 residues. The ends were cut back, 3 bases at V and 7 bases at J, with 18 bases in the middle. The CDR3 loop reads CASSYGQAVTHGELFF. Written as DNA, the CDR3 is TGTGCCAGCAGTTATGGGCAGGCGGTAACACACGGGGAGCTGTTTTTT.

The gene calls are TRBV20-1 and TRBJ1-2; weak D call: TRBD1 (5 bases). Between the trimmed V and J ends, which lost 5 bases and 7 bases, there was a span of 11 bases. CDR3 length: 11 residues. Germline loops: CDR1 DFQATT, CDR2 SNEGSKA (reference sequence). The CDR3 sequence is CSAVRDGGYTF. Here the CDR3 DNA reads TGCAGTGCTGTTCGGGACGGTGGCTACACCTTC.

The chain recombines TRBV28 with TRBJ2-1; TRBD2 matches at 7 bases. Unmatched junction bases numbered 3, after V lost 1 base and J lost 15 bases. Germline CDR1 reads MDHEN; CDR2 reads SYDVKM. The length of the CDR3 is 11 residues. CDR3 sequence reads: CASSLLGGWFF. The CDR3 DNA reads as TGTGCCAGCAGTTTATTGGGGGGGTGGTTCTTC. Supplemented by reference TRBV28 and TRBJ2-1, the full variable domain reads DVKVTQSSRYLVKRTGEKVFLECVQDMDHENMFWYRQDPGLGLRLIYFSYDVKMKEKGDIPEGYSVSREKKERFSLILESASTNQTSMYLCASSLLGGWFFGPGTRLTVL.

This chain joins TRBV6-5 and TRBJ1-1; the D is unclear. The V gene lost 7 bases and the J gene lost 9 bases, with 6 bases spanning the gap. This CDR3 has 9 amino acids. Germline V lookup: CDR1 MNHEY, CDR2 SVGAGI. The CDR3 region is CASIIKAFF. The CDR3 DNA reads TGTGCCAGCATTATAAAAGCTTTCTTT.